The 5 T cell receptor beta chains presented below share a single source sample, sequenced in a study of blood T cell repertoires in COVID-19. The table came from immunoSEQ multiplex PCR; TCRdb's copy has only in-frame clones and leaves some out. Among about 170,000 clones listed, around 85% were seen once. The sample taken for sequencing was peripheral blood. These TCRs come from an elderly woman with COVID-19, enrolled during active disease.

The chain combines TRBV6-5 with TRBJ1-6, with TRBD1 matching over 8 bases. After removal of 6 bases from V and 8 bases from J, the junction contained 6 bases not matched to a gene. The CDR3 is 14 amino acids. Germline assignment: CDR1 MNHEY and CDR2 SVGAGI. The CDR3 DNA sequence: TGTGCCAGCAGGGACAGGGTCCGAGATTCACCCCTCCACTTT. Protein: CASRDRVRDSPLHF.

The chain employs TRBV28 and TRBJ2-2, with D unresolved. CDR1 is MDHEN, CDR2 SYDVKM, per germline. The length of the CDR3 is 14 residues. V dropped 5 bases and J dropped 4 bases, with 11 bases sitting between them. The CDR3 here is CASSPDSITGELFF. In DNA form, the CDR3 reads TGTGCCAGCAGTCCCGACTCGATCACCGGGGAGCTGTTTTTT.

This clone was detected once. The chain employs TRBV7-3 and TRBJ1-2; no clear D gene. Germline loops: CDR1 SGHTA, CDR2 FQGTGA. This CDR3 has 14 residues. Trimming shortened V by 5 bases and J by 8 bases, and 18 bases separated the two germline ends. CDR3 DNA: TGTGCCAGCAGCCTCGGGTTACGGCCGGCGGGCTACACCTTC. Translated: CASSLGLRPAGYTF.

This clone was seen only once. The chain links TRBV28 to TRBJ1-1; D is undetermined. The CDR3 has 13 residues. With 6 bases removed from V and 1 base from J, the gap between germline ends came to 9 bases. CDR1 and CDR2 from the germline V gene are MDHEN and SYDVKM. DNA of the CDR3: TGTGCCAGCAGGAGCACCGAGAACACTGAAGCTTTCTTT. As protein: CASRSTENTEAFF.

The gene calls are TRBV7-2 and TRBJ2-7; TRBD2 aligns across 7 bases. The CDR3 loop spans 15 amino acids. The V gene's germline CDR1 is SGHTA and CDR2 FQGNSA. J lost 6 bases, V lost 4 bases, and 12 bases had no gene match. The CDR3, as DNA: TGTGCCAGCAGCTCCCCGCCTAGCGGTCTGTTCGAGCAGTACTTC. This encodes CASSSPPSGLFEQYF.